The following is a T cell receptor beta chain sequence with its context. CDR3 length: 15 residues. V was clipped by 3 bases and J by 1 base; unmatched bases: 5. CDR1 and CDR2 from the germline V gene are MNHEY and SMNVEV (reference sequence). The protocol was immunoSEQ multiplex PCR, while the TCRdb copy is restricted to in-frame clones and leaves out a portion. The sample records tens of thousands of clones, approximately 90% being singletons. Every one of the patients relapsed after autologous stem cell transplantation (brentuximab vedotin exposure was variable). This entry belongs to a study of PD-1 blockade in classical Hodgkin lymphoma.

This rearrangement joins TRBV27 to TRBJ1-2; TRBD1 agrees at 7 bases. The source material was peripheral blood mononuclear cells (PBMCs), sampled at baseline. This clonotype originated in a human donor with classical Hodgkin lymphoma. The CDR3 loop reads CASSFNRGFNYGYTF. The CDR3 nucleotides are TGTGCCAGCAGTTTTAACAGGGGCTTTAACTATGGCTACACCTTC.